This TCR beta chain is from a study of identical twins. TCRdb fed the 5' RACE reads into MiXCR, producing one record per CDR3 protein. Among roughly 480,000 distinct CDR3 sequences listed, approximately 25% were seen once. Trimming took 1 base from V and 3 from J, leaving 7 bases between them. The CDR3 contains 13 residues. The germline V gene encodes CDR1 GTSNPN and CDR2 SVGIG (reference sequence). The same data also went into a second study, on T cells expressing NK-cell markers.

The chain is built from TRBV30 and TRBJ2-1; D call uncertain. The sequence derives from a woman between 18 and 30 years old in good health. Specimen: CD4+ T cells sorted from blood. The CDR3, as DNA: TGTGCCTGGAGTGCAGACTTCTACAATGAGCAGTTCTTC. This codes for CAWSADFYNEQFF.